Here is one T cell receptor (beta chain) with its context. Its antigen is still unknown. The CDR3 has 14 amino acids. Trimming took 0 bases from V and 1 from J, leaving 9 bases between them. From germline, CDR1 is DFQATT and CDR2 SNEGSKA (reference sequence). Unique molecular identifiers were used to barcode this TCRbeta library. TCRdb used MiXCR to reprocess the PCR reads, holding one entry per CDR3 protein. Of 200,000 to 300,000 distinct CDR3 sequences in the sample, around 25% were seen once. The sample belongs to a study of T-cell reconstitution after alpha-beta-depleted transplantation in children. Regarding the study as a whole: Several hundred expanded graft clones reportedly gave rise to the alpha-beta T cells present about two months after transplant. T-cell counts and diversity at one year post-transplant came mainly from newly produced T cells.

The rearrangement links TRBV20-1 to TRBJ2-5; D is uncertain. The source is a girl aged 2-10 years with Fanconi anemia, due to receive a stem cell transplant. The sequences come from PBMCs, collected before TCRalphabeta/CD19-depleted stem cell transplant. The CDR3 loop is CSARDPEIQETQYF. The DNA of the CDR3 is TGCAGTGCTAGAGATCCCGAGATCCAAGAGACCCAGTACTTC.